This T cell receptor beta chain derives from a study of control samples from healthy donors and cancer patients. The CDR3 runs to 17 residues. Germline V gene lookup returns CDR1 SGHVS and CDR2 FQNEAQ. Unmatched junction bases numbered 8, after V lost 3 bases and J lost 1 base. TCRdb's copy holds only in-frame clones and misses some; the assay was immunoSEQ multiplex PCR. Here the sample spans over 100,000 clones, 92% being singletons. The sample comprised blood. This TCR derives from a young woman in good health. V usage is TRBV7-8 and J usage is TRBJ1-3; 8 bases fit TRBD1. Here the CDR3 reads CASSFFGTGASGNTIYF. The CDR3 coding sequence is TGTGCCAGCAGCTTCTTCGGGACAGGCGCGTCTGGAAACACCATATATTTT.